This TCR beta chain derives from a study of shared clonotypes between healthy human individuals. Study-wide context: Those who served as donors were a couple of women and a few men between the ages of 18 and 49.

Study results and caveats: Naive CD4 clonotype sharing across a few donors was approximately 5%.

Clones were read by immunoSEQ multiplex PCR, and TCRdb kept only the in-frame ones, dropping some. This table has 2 million to 2.5 million clones, 90% to 95% appearing once. The V and J ends lost 7 bases and 9 bases respectively, with 13 bases between them. The CDR3 totals 11 residues. Germline V lookup: CDR1 MDHEN, CDR2 SYDVKM. Naive CD8 cells lacked CD45RO, underwent positive selection for CCR7 and left out terminally differentiated effector memory CD45RA+ cells. This clone appeared once. Its antigen is currently unknown. The sequencing input was naive CD8+ T cells from PBMCs. The V gene is TRBV28, the J gene TRBJ2-7, with D possibly matching TRBD2 (7 bases). The receptor's source is a man between 18 and 29 years old in good health. Some clones in this sample may be carry-over from other donors' samples. The CDR3 loop reads CASNLGGGQYF. In DNA, the CDR3 is TGTGCCAGCAACCTAGGGGGGGGGCAGTACTTC. Using reference TRBV28 and TRBJ2-7 for the parts outside the CDR3, the full variable domain is DVKVTQSSRYLVKRTGEKVFLECVQDMDHENMFWYRQDPGLGLRLIYFSYDVKMKEKGDIPEGYSVSREKKERFSLILESASTNQTSMYLCASNLGGGQYFGPGTRLTVT.